Each of the 28 T cell receptor beta chains below was sequenced from the same sample in a study of blood T cell repertoires in COVID-19. Profiling relied on immunoSEQ multiplex PCR, and the TCRdb table lists in-frame clones only, not all of them. The table records more than 300,000 clones, 90% to 95% of them present only once. Sequences were obtained from PBMCs or T cells enriched from blood (not recorded which). Source of these receptors: a woman under 40 who had been exposed to COVID-19.

The gene calls are TRBV6-4 and TRBJ1-3; no clear D gene. In germline, CDR1 is MRHNA, CDR2 SNTAGT. The length of the CDR3 is 15 residues. Deletions cut 2 bases from V and 4 bases from J, with 12 bases between. For the CDR3, the DNA is TGTGCCAGCAGTGACAGCCGGGTACGAGGAAACACCATATATTTT. As protein: CASSDSRVRGNTIYF.

The chain has TRBV15 and TRBJ1-1; D is unclear. Per germline, CDR1 LNHNV and CDR2 YYDKDF (reference sequence). This CDR3 is 14 amino acids long. The V gene lost 9 bases and the J gene lost 0 bases, with 14 bases spanning the gap. DNA for the CDR3: TGTGCCACAACTAACGGACTAATGAACACTGAAGCTTTCTTT. Translated: CATTNGLMNTEAFF.

To note about this clone: The junction shows a germline mismatch at one end, possibly a read error. The J gene is TRBJ2-5, the V gene TRBV9; maybe TRBD2 (7 bases). The CDR3 totals 15 residues. Germline assignment: CDR1 SGDLS and CDR2 YYNGEE. This chain's CDR3 is CASRVGGGPGETQYF. In DNA form, the CDR3 reads TGTGCCAGCCGCGTAGGGGGGGGGCCCGGAGAGACCCAGTACTTC.

The CDR3 nucleotides are TGTGCCTGGAGTTCGGGGGGAAGGGGCTACACCTTC. Translating it yields CAWSSGGRGYTF. J is TRBJ1-2 and V is TRBV30; tentative D call: TRBD1 (5 bases). Per the germline V gene, CDR1 is GTSNPN and CDR2 is SVGIG (reference sequence). V lost 2 bases and J 8 bases, leaving 12 bases between the germline ends. This CDR3 is 12 amino acids long.

The chain uses TRBV7-7 and TRBJ2-3, with 8 bases identical to TRBD2. The CDR3 is made up of 17 amino acids. The V and J ends lost 1 base and 5 bases, in that order; junction bases with no gene match: 11. The germline V gene has CDR1 SSHAT and CDR2 FNYEAQ (reference sequence). CDR3 residues: CASSLDPIGGAGDTQYF. CDR3 sequence (DNA): TGTGCCAGCAGCTTAGACCCCATCGGGGGGGCTGGAGATACGCAGTATTTT.

The V and J genes are TRBV6-2 or TRBV6-3 and TRBJ1-5; D remains ambiguous. The germline V and J ends were trimmed by 0 bases and 7 bases, with 4 bases remaining between them. This CDR3 contains 12 residues. Germline values: CDR1 MNHEY, CDR2 SVGEGT. The CDR3 spells CASSYSRQPQHF. DNA for the CDR3: TGTGCCAGCAGTTACTCCCGGCAGCCCCAGCATTTT.

V and J are TRBV3-1 (or the pseudogene TRBV3-2) and TRBJ2-3; TRBD2 might be the D (6 bases). From germline, CDR1 is LGHDT and CDR2 YNNKEL (reference sequence). CDR3 length: 16 amino acids. V was trimmed by 4 bases and J by 6 bases, leaving 20 bases between them. The CDR3 DNA is TGTGCCAGCAGCCCCTACGGGACTTACTCGCAGGATACGCAGTATTTT. Protein: CASSPYGTYSQDTQYF.

V is TRBV12-1 and J is TRBJ1-2. TRBV12-1 is a pseudogene. The CDR3 runs 14 residues. DNA for the CDR3: TGTGCCAGCAGCTTTGATGACTCTAACTATGGCTACACCTTC. Its protein product is CASSFDDSNYGYTF.

The chain links TRBV5-5 to TRBJ2-1; D perhaps matches TRBD1 (6 bases). Trimming took off 5 bases at V and 7 bases at J, with 16 bases between the two ends. The CDR3 sequence is 14 residues long. CDR1 and CDR2 from the germline V gene are SGHKS and YYEKEE (reference sequence). CDR3 protein: CASRTEFRGNEQFF. The CDR3, as DNA: TGTGCCAGCAGAACAGAGTTTAGGGGGAATGAGCAGTTCTTC.

V and J are TRBV9 and TRBJ2-7, with D maybe TRBD2 (7 bases). Per the germline V gene, CDR1 is SGDLS and CDR2 is YYNGEE. CDR3 size: 16 residues. Trimming left V 5 bases short and J 0 bases short, with 18 bases between. CDR3 sequence: CASSSAGGHSSYEQYF. The CDR3 nucleotides read TGTGCCAGCAGTTCTGCCGGGGGGCACAGCTCCTACGAGCAGTACTTC.

The J gene is TRBJ1-1, the V gene TRBV5-1; maybe TRBD1 (5 bases). Germline CDR1 reads SGHRS; CDR2 reads YFSETQ. Trimming took 3 bases from V and 3 from J, leaving 6 bases between them. The CDR3 has 12 amino acids. Here the CDR3 DNA reads TGCGCCAGCAGCTGGGGGGACACTGAAGCTTTCTTT. This encodes CASSWGDTEAFF.

The chain couples TRBV7-2 to TRBJ2-1; 14 positions agree with TRBD2. The germline gives CDR1 SGHTA, CDR2 FQGNSA. This CDR3 is built from 14 residues. Unmatched junction bases numbered 3, after V lost 2 bases and J lost 12 bases. CDR3 sequence (DNA): TGTGCCAGCAGCTTAAGGACTAGCGGGGGGATGCAGTTCTTC. Translation: CASSLRTSGGMQFF.

V is TRBV7-6 and J is TRBJ2-5; the match to TRBD1 covers 8 bases. This CDR3 has 14 amino acids. In germline, CDR1 is SGHVS, CDR2 FNYEAQ. V lost 2 bases and J lost 4; bases outside the gene matches: 3. DNA of the CDR3: TGTGCCAGCAGCTTAAGGACAGGGAGAGAGACCCAGTACTTC. Amino acid sequence: CASSLRTGRETQYF.

J is TRBJ1-1 and V is TRBV4-3, with D possibly matching TRBD1 (5 bases). Germline-derived CDR1 and CDR2 are LGHNA and YSLEER. This CDR3 has 15 residues. The germline V and J ends were trimmed by 4 bases and 1 base, with 13 bases remaining between them. The CDR3 loop reads CASSLVLRGNTEAFF. The CDR3 nucleotides are TGCGCCAGCAGCCTAGTTTTAAGGGGGAACACTGAAGCTTTCTTT.

This rearrangement joins TRBV7-9 to TRBJ1-3, with 10 bases fitting TRBD1. Germline-derived CDR1 and CDR2 are SEHNR and FQNEAQ (reference sequence). This CDR3 is built from 16 residues. V trimming: 1 base; J trimming: 3 bases; junction bases outside the gene matches: 3. Here the CDR3 DNA reads TGTGCCAGCAGCTTAGGTGGACAGGGGGATGGAAACACCATATATTTT. It translates to CASSLGGQGDGNTIYF. The entire variable domain, with the rest obtained from reference TRBV7-9 and TRBJ1-3, is as follows: DTGVSQNPRHKITKRGQNVTFRCDPISEHNRLYWYRQTLGQGPEFLTYFQNEAQLEKSRLLSDRFSAERPKGSFSTLEIQRTEQGDSAMYLCASSLGGQGDGNTIYFGEGSWLTVV.

The CDR3 loop reads CATSRERRSTEAFF. The CDR3 nucleotides read TGTGCCACCAGCAGAGAGCGGCGAAGCACTGAAGCTTTCTTT. This sequence joins TRBV15 and TRBJ1-1, with D uncertain. In germline, CDR1 is LNHNV, CDR2 YYDKDF (reference sequence). The CDR3 sequence is 14 residues long. Trimming took off 0 bases at V and 4 bases at J, with 9 bases between the two ends.

The rearrangement joins TRBV13 to TRBJ2-4, with D tentatively TRBD1 (6 bases). Germline loops: CDR1 PRHDT, CDR2 FYEKMQ (reference sequence). Trimming stripped 3 bases from V and 1 base from J, with 7 bases between. CDR3 length equals 14 residues. The chain's CDR3 is CASSFQGAKNIQYF. CDR3 DNA: TGTGCCAGCAGCTTTCAGGGGGCCAAAAACATTCAGTACTTC.

The chain employs TRBV10-3 and TRBJ1-1, with D perhaps matching TRBD1 (6 bases). This CDR3 is built from 13 residues. V was trimmed by 7 bases and J by 1 base, leaving 10 bases between them. Germline lookup yields CDR1 ENHRY and CDR2 SYGVKD. Here the CDR3 reads CAITGQKNTEAFF. For the CDR3, the DNA is TGTGCCATCACCGGACAGAAGAACACTGAAGCTTTCTTT.

The chain recombines TRBV5-1 with TRBJ1-1; TRBD1 agrees at 7 bases. J lost 1 base, V lost 6 bases, and 6 bases had no gene match. The CDR3 is 14 residues long. Looked up from germline, CDR1 is SGHRS and CDR2 is YFSETQ. CDR3 protein: CASMKTGTNTEAFF. CDR3 nucleotide sequence: TGCGCCAGCATGAAGACAGGGACGAACACTGAAGCTTTCTTT.

V and J are TRBV10-3 and TRBJ1-1; 7 bases are shared with TRBD1. CDR1 and CDR2 (germline): ENHRY, SYGVKD. There are 15 residues in the CDR3. Germline trimming cut 8 bases from V and 3 bases from J; bases unmatched to any gene: 12. Here the CDR3 DNA reads TGTGCCATCTCTCGGAACAGGGGTAGGGACACTGAAGCTTTCTTT. Its protein product is CAISRNRGRDTEAFF.

The chain combines TRBV2 with TRBJ1-2; D unresolved. This CDR3 contains 12 residues. V was clipped by 6 bases and J by 4 bases, with 9 bases between them. The germline V gene encodes CDR1 SNHLY and CDR2 FYNNEI. The CDR3 protein is CASRQTSYGYTF. CDR3 DNA: TGTGCCAGCAGGCAAACCAGCTATGGCTACACCTTC.

The rearrangement joins TRBV7-9 to TRBJ1-1, with TRBD1 identical over 7 bases. The junction had 4 bases not matched to a gene; V was cut back by 6 bases and J by 0 bases. The germline V gene encodes CDR1 SEHNR and CDR2 FQNEAQ (reference sequence). The CDR3 spans 14 residues. DNA of the CDR3: TGTGCCAGCAGTCCACAGGGGTTGAACACTGAAGCTTTCTTT. Translating it yields CASSPQGLNTEAFF.

The chain couples TRBV4-1 to TRBJ2-1; tentative D call: TRBD2 (6 bases). The germline V gene has CDR1 MGHRA and CDR2 YSYEKL. The CDR3 has 14 residues. Trimming stripped 8 bases from V and 7 bases from J, with 18 bases between. The CDR3 loop reads CASQGVGTWNEQFF. CDR3 DNA: TGCGCCAGCCAGGGTGTTGGGACTTGGAATGAGCAGTTCTTC.

This chain links TRBV6-1 with TRBJ2-4; a weak D match, TRBD2 (6 bases). The V end was cut by 6 bases, the J end by 9 bases, with 18 bases between. Germline lookup yields CDR1 MNHNS and CDR2 SASEGT. The CDR3 has 14 residues. CDR3 sequence reads: CASRDAGTGGIQYF. As DNA, the CDR3 is TGTGCCAGCAGGGACGCGGGGACCGGAGGCATTCAGTACTTC.

The chain combines TRBV3-1 (or the pseudogene TRBV3-2) with TRBJ1-4; 8 nucleotides agree with TRBD1. Germline CDR1 is LGHDT and CDR2 is YNNKEL (reference sequence). This CDR3 has 14 amino acids. Unmatched junction bases numbered 4, after V lost 4 bases and J lost 6 bases. CDR3 nucleotides: TGTGCCAGCAGCCCGGACAGGGTGTATGAAAAACTGTTTTTT. Protein product: CASSPDRVYEKLFF.

V is TRBV18 and J is TRBJ1-4, with D possibly matching TRBD1 (6 bases). The CDR3 sequence is 16 residues long. Trimming took off 4 bases at V and 3 bases at J, with 15 bases between the two ends. The germline V gene encodes CDR1 KGHSH and CDR2 LQKENI. The CDR3 sequence: CASSHNRVGPNEKLFF. As DNA, the CDR3 is TGTGCCAGCTCACACAACAGGGTGGGACCTAATGAAAAACTGTTTTTT.

The chain employs TRBV13 and TRBJ2-1; 11 bases are shared with TRBD1. The CDR3 totals 15 residues. The V gene end was trimmed by 3 bases and the J gene end by 9 bases; junction bases not matched to a gene: 7. CDR1 and CDR2 (germline): PRHDT, FYEKMQ (reference sequence). Written as DNA, the CDR3 is TGTGCCAGCAGCTTCCGGGACAGGGGGGCCTCTGAGCAGTTCTTC. As protein: CASSFRDRGASEQFF. The entire variable domain, with the rest obtained from reference TRBV13 and TRBJ2-1, is as follows: AAGVIQSPRHLIKEKRETATLKCYPIPRHDTVYWYQQGPGQDPQFLISFYEKMQSDKGSIPDRFSAQQFSDYHSELNMSSLELGDSALYFCASSFRDRGASEQFFGPGTRLTVL.

The V call is TRBV5-5, the J call TRBJ2-1; tentatively, D is TRBD2 (5 bases). The CDR3 spans 16 residues. The germline CDR1 and CDR2 sequences are SGHKS and YYEKEE (reference sequence). The ends were cut back, 0 bases at V and 2 bases at J, with 12 bases in the middle. CDR3 loop: CASSLDLLAPYNEQFF. The CDR3 DNA sequence: TGTGCCAGCAGCTTGGATCTCCTAGCCCCCTACAATGAGCAGTTCTTC.